This T cell receptor (beta chain) was found in a study of OX40 agonist ivuxolimab in advanced cancers. Per the germline V gene, CDR1 is PRHDT and CDR2 is FYEKMQ (reference sequence). The CDR3 extends over 14 amino acids. V lost 5 bases to trimming and J lost 5 bases; unmatched junction nucleotides: 3. Libraries were prepared by immunoSEQ multiplex PCR; TCRdb keeps only in-frame clonotypes and omits some of them. The sample consists of tens of thousands of clones, around 90% of them appearing once. Sampling of blood occurred at baseline, cycle 4 day 1, and cycle 7 day 1. The V and J genes are TRBV13 and TRBJ2-1; the match to TRBD2 covers 10 bases. The source material was CD4+ or CD8+ T cells sorted from blood, sampled in a trial of the OX40 agonist ivuxolimab. The TCR comes from an adult with an advanced solid tumor such as melanoma, head and neck, liver or kidney cancer. The CDR3 reads CASSGTSANNEQFF. DNA of the CDR3: TGTGCCAGCAGCGGGACTAGCGCGAACAATGAGCAGTTCTTC.